These 13 T cell receptor beta chains were all obtained from the same sample, sequenced in a study of blood T cell repertoires in COVID-19. Data came from immunoSEQ multiplex PCR; TCRdb stores just in-frame clones and leaves some out. The sample includes over 60,000 clones, around 91% seen only once; the top ten take roughly 0.47%. The sequencing sample was made of peripheral blood. The source of these receptors is a man aged 50-59 years with COVID-19, enrolled during active disease.

V gene TRBV11-2 combines with J gene TRBJ1-1, with D tentatively TRBD1 (5 bases). The V end was cut by 2 bases, the J end by 4 bases, with 23 bases between. Germline lookup yields CDR1 SGHAT and CDR2 FQNNGV. This CDR3 comprises 18 residues. The CDR3 DNA reads as TGTGCCAGCAGCTTATCCTTAAGGGGCTCCTGGGGTAGCACTGAAGCTTTCTTT. It codes for CASSLSLRGSWGSTEAFF.

The rearrangement links TRBV20-1 to TRBJ1-5, with D unclear. The V gene's germline CDR1 is DFQATT and CDR2 SNEGSKA (reference sequence). Between the trimmed V and J ends, which lost 6 bases and 0 bases, there was a span of 9 bases. CDR3 length: 13 amino acids. This chain's CDR3 is CSASRDSNQPQHF. CDR3 coding DNA: TGCAGTGCCAGTCGGGATAGCAATCAGCCCCAGCATTTT.

The chain is built from TRBV2 and TRBJ2-5; D is perhaps TRBD1 (7 bases). The CDR3 consists of 13 residues. Germline-derived CDR1 and CDR2 are SNHLY and FYNNEI. V gave up 7 bases and J gave up 6 bases, with 15 bases separating them. The CDR3: CASTGGTAQTQYF. CDR3 nucleotide sequence: TGTGCCAGCACTGGCGGGACAGCCCAGACCCAGTACTTC.

V is TRBV19 and J is TRBJ2-7, with 7 bases matching TRBD1. The CDR3 loop spans 15 amino acids. V lost 1 base, J lost 2 bases, and 5 bases stayed unmatched. Germline CDR1 reads LNHDA; CDR2 reads SQIVND (reference sequence). CDR3 region: CASSIGTGYAYEQYF. CDR3 in DNA: TGTGCCAGTAGTATAGGGACAGGCTATGCCTACGAGCAGTACTTC.

A single count supports this clone. The V call is TRBV2, the J call TRBJ2-2; tentative D call: TRBD2 (5 bases). V lost 6 bases and J lost 0, with 8 bases in between. CDR1 SNHLY and CDR2 FYNNEI come from the germline V gene. This CDR3 has 14 amino acids. Here the CDR3 DNA reads TGTGCCAGCAGGGTCGGGACGAACACCGGGGAGCTGTTTTTT. This encodes CASRVGTNTGELFF.

The V gene is TRBV5-6, the J gene TRBJ2-7; 7 nucleotides line up with TRBD1. Germline CDR1 SGHDT, CDR2 YYEEEE. CDR3 size: 14 residues. V dropped 4 bases and J dropped 3; count of bases not matched to a gene: 7. CDR3 residues: CASSHRGSGYEQYF. For the CDR3, the DNA is TGTGCCAGCAGCCACAGGGGATCGGGCTACGAGCAGTACTTC.

The chain couples TRBV5-1 to TRBJ2-1; D not certain. This CDR3 comprises 12 residues. The V gene's germline CDR1 is SGHRS and CDR2 YFSETQ. V was shortened by 2 bases and J by 4 bases, with 4 bases between the two germline ends. The CDR3 DNA sequence: TGCGCCAGCAGCTTCCAGTACAATGAGCAGTTCTTC. It specifies CASSFQYNEQFF.

The chain employs TRBV14 and TRBJ1-6; 8 bases agree with TRBD1. The CDR3 has 16 amino acids. J was trimmed by 8 bases and V by 1 base; bases with no gene match: 7. From germline, CDR1 is SGHDN and CDR2 FVKESK. For the CDR3, the DNA is TGTGCCAGCAGCCAAGTTTTCGGGACAGGCGATTCACCCCTCCACTTT. Translating gives CASSQVFGTGDSPLHF.

J is TRBJ1-1 and V is TRBV5-1, with TRBD1 matching over 11 bases. The CDR3 sequence is 15 residues long. V lost 0 bases to trimming and J lost 4 bases; unmatched junction nucleotides: 2. Germline V gives CDR1 SGHRS, CDR2 YFSETQ. CDR3 protein: CASSLGDRGFTEAFF. The CDR3 region has the DNA TGCGCCAGCAGCTTGGGGGACAGGGGGTTCACTGAAGCTTTCTTT.

This clone was picked up a small number of times. V gene TRBV4-1 combines with J gene TRBJ1-2, with D possibly TRBD1 on 5 matching bases. V was shortened by 2 bases and J by 4 bases, with 8 bases between the two germline ends. The CDR3 consists of 13 residues. Germline V lookup: CDR1 MGHRA, CDR2 YSYEKL. For the CDR3, the DNA is TGCGCCAGCAGCCAACAGGGCGCCTATGGCTACACCTTC. It encodes CASSQQGAYGYTF.

The J gene is TRBJ1-5, the V gene TRBV5-6; weak D call: TRBD1 (6 bases). Trimming stripped 0 bases from V and 2 bases from J, with 12 bases between. Per the germline V gene, CDR1 is SGHDT and CDR2 is YYEEEE. The CDR3 totals 16 residues. The CDR3 DNA sequence: TGTGCCAGCAGCTTGGGGGCAGGGGTTGGCAATCAGCCCCAGCATTTT. Its translation: CASSLGAGVGNQPQHF. The full variable domain, completed using reference TRBV5-6 and TRBJ1-5, is DAGVTQSPTHLIKTRGQQVTLRCSPKSGHDTVSWYQQALGQGPQFIFQYYEEEERQRGNFPDRFSGHQFPNYSSELNVNALLLGDSALYLCASSLGAGVGNQPQHFGDGTRLSIL.

This chain links TRBV7-2 with TRBJ2-7; perhaps TRBD2 as D (5 bases). The CDR3 consists of 15 residues. CDR1 and CDR2 (germline): SGHTA, FQGNSA. The ends were cut back, 5 bases at V and 6 bases at J, with 20 bases in the middle. This CDR3 reads CASSPRLAPKREQYF. The CDR3, as DNA: TGTGCCAGCAGCCCCCGATTAGCGCCTAAGCGCGAGCAGTACTTC.

This clone showed up just once. The rearrangement joins TRBV6-6 to TRBJ1-5; D is unclear. The V end lost 2 bases, the J end lost 0 bases, and 11 bases lay between the germline ends. The CDR3 is 16 amino acids. Germline CDR1 is MNHNY and CDR2 is SVGAGI (reference sequence). In nucleotides, the CDR3 is TGTGCCAGCAGTTACCTAAAACCGAATAGCAATCAGCCCCAGCATTTT. Encoded protein: CASSYLKPNSNQPQHF.